Following are 9 T cell receptor beta chains from one sample sequenced in a study of shared clonotypes between healthy human individuals (dated by TCRdb to the early 2020s). The library came from the immunoSEQ multiplex PCR assay. TCRdb took over this immuneACCESS table, retaining in-frame rearrangements with V and J assigned. Such tables are incomplete; in checked studies, under half of the missing clones stem from an unresolved V gene, and the remainder is unexplained. The sample table records about 1 million clones; 70% to 80% of these occur just once. The ten most abundant clones make up more than 0.5% of the sample. Sample: memory CD4+ T cells from PBMCs. Interpreted using the paper, the cell subset or site label stands for: CD45RA-negative fraction. Every receptor here comes from a man younger than 35 in good health. Some clones in this sample may be carry-over from other donors' samples.

This clone was found a few times. The CDR3 coding sequence is TGTGCCAGCAGCAATCCCTCCTCTGGGGCCAACGTCCTGACTTTC. Translated: CASSNPSSGANVLTF. The chain is built from TRBV5-4 and TRBJ2-6; no clear D gene. Germline CDR1 reads SGHNT; CDR2 reads YYREEE (reference sequence). The CDR3 runs 15 residues. With 4 bases removed from V and 0 bases from J, the gap between germline ends came to 8 bases.

The chain joins TRBV27 to TRBJ2-1; unclear D gene. The V end was cut by 5 bases, the J end by 0 bases, with 11 bases between. This CDR3 is 15 amino acids long. Looked up from germline, CDR1 is MNHEY and CDR2 is SMNVEV (reference sequence). The CDR3 DNA sequence: TGTGCCAGCAGTCCCCAGTGGAGCTCCTACAATGAGCAGTTCTTC. This translates into CASSPQWSSYNEQFF.

This clone appeared a single time. This chain joins TRBV9 and TRBJ2-1; D might be TRBD2 (6 bases). Per germline, CDR1 SGDLS and CDR2 YYNGEE. Trimming removed 4 bases from V and 2 bases from J, with 16 bases in between. The CDR3 is made up of 16 amino acids. This CDR3 is CASSPRDGGAYNEQFF. CDR3 DNA sequence: TGTGCCAGCAGCCCCCGGGACGGGGGAGCCTACAATGAGCAGTTCTTC.

This clone was found once. The J gene is TRBJ2-5, the V gene TRBV30; the D call may be TRBD1 or TRBD2 (6 bases each). Trimming removed 0 bases from V and 5 bases from J, with 13 bases in between. This CDR3 has 14 residues. The germline V gene has CDR1 GTSNPN and CDR2 SVGIG (reference sequence). CDR3 DNA sequence: TGTGCCTGGAGTGTGGGGGGCGGACTGGAGACCCAGTACTTC. Translated, it gives CAWSVGGGLETQYF.

This clone was detected only once. V usage is TRBV4-2 and J usage is TRBJ1-5, with no clear D. The CDR3 length is 15 residues. Germline V gene lookup returns CDR1 LGHNA and CDR2 YNFKEQ. The germline V and J ends were trimmed by 4 bases and 3 bases, with 13 bases remaining between them. The CDR3 DNA reads as TGTGCCAGCAGCCGAGACGGGTCCTCCAATCAGCCCCAGCATTTT. Its translation is CASSRDGSSNQPQHF.

The chain carries TRBV7-2 and TRBJ2-7; D gene ambiguous. The germline V gene encodes CDR1 SGHTA and CDR2 FQGNSA. The CDR3 has 15 amino acids. The V gene lost 4 bases and the J gene lost 1 base, with 14 bases spanning the gap. CDR3 in DNA: TGTGCCAGCAGCTACGGACCCCTAGGGTCCTACGAGCAGTACTTC. As protein: CASSYGPLGSYEQYF.

The CDR3 loop is CASSSNQGGTNEKLFF. CDR3 in DNA: TGTGCCAGCAGCTCTAATCAAGGGGGAACTAATGAAAAACTGTTTTTT. The genes are TRBV28 and TRBJ1-4, with a possible D match to TRBD1 (6 bases). Looked up from germline, CDR1 is MDHEN and CDR2 is SYDVKM. The V gene lost 6 bases and the J gene lost 1 base, with 15 bases spanning the gap. This CDR3 comprises 16 residues.

The rearrangement uses TRBV18 and TRBJ2-6; 10 positions agree with TRBD1. CDR3 length: 17 residues. Germline V gene lookup returns CDR1 KGHSH and CDR2 LQKENI. Germline trimming cut 3 bases from V and 0 bases from J; bases unmatched to any gene: 2. The CDR3 here is CASSPGQGSSGANVLTF. CDR3 nucleotides: TGTGCCAGCTCACCGGGACAGGGGAGCTCTGGGGCCAACGTCCTGACTTTC.

The sample holds a few counts of this clone. The V gene is TRBV7-9, the J gene TRBJ2-3; D remains unclear. Germline V lookup: CDR1 SEHNR, CDR2 FQNEAQ (reference sequence). Trimming left V 8 bases short and J 6 bases short, with 6 bases between. CDR3 length equals 10 residues. The CDR3 is CASGRDTQYF. CDR3 sequence (DNA): TGTGCCAGCGGGCGGGATACGCAGTATTTT.